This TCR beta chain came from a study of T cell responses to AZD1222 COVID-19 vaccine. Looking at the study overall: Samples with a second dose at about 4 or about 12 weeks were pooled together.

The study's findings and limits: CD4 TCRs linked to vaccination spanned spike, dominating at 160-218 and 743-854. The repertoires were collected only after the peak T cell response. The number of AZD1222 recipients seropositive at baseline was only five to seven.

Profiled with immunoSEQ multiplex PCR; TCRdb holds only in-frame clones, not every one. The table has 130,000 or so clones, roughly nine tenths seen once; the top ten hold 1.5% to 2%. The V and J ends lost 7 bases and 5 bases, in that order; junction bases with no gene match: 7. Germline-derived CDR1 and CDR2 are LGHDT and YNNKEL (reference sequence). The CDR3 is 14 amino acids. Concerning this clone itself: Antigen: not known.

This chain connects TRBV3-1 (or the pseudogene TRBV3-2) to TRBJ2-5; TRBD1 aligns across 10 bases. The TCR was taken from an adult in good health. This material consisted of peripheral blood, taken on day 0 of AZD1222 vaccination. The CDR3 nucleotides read TGTGCCAGCAACCCTAGGGACAGGGGTGAGACCCAGTACTTC. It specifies CASNPRDRGETQYF.